The subject of this entry is one TCR beta chain. The antigen this receptor binds is unknown. Base qualities are missing; no much larger clone stands one base away. Preparation of the library involved the immunoSEQ multiplex PCR assay. For most patients, genomic DNA was isolated with the Qiagen DNeasy Blood and Tissue Kit and shipped frozen to Adaptive Biotechnologies for TCR sequencing. High-throughput TCR-beta CDR3 sequencing of genomic DNA from most patients was performed by Adaptive Biotechnologies. The paper's data handling went like this. TCR sequencing data were retrieved from Adaptive's ImmunoSEQ software for some 19 patients, whereas a few other patients were processed with MiXCR and VDJtools. To correct CD4 versus CD8 sorting errors, sequences present in both subsets at a frequency ratio below 5:1 were removed. CDR3 nucleotide sequences shared between donor and recipient were removed because the origin of such sequences could not be assigned. To count as alloreactive, a clone needed at least 2-fold expansion over unstimulated cells and a minimum CFSE-low frequency of 0.002% (template counts) or 0.001% (read counts). Clones were considered mappable if detected in sequenced pre-transplant spleen, lymph node, or MLR CFSE-low populations of the donor or recipient. Cumulative frequency of alloreactive clones was calculated as a percentage of all sequences weighted by copy number. The table comes from immuneACCESS by way of TCRdb, which keeps in-frame sequences with V and J called. Part of the clones is missing from these tables; in studies checked, under half for an unresolved V gene and the rest for unknown reasons. From that table come the V and J calls and clone size; the DNA was used to work out D and trimming. The sample contains around 100,000 clones, over 75% of them found a single time. The ten largest clones represent 0.95% of the sample.

Trimming takes 4 bases from V and 0 bases from J, and the germline ends sit 10 bases apart. Per the germline V gene, SGDLS is the CDR1 and YYNGEE is the CDR2. Measured from the cysteine to the phenylalanine, the CDR3 is 15 residues long. Kept here is only the CDR3 DNA, which spans 45 bases and is read in frame from base 1. The data were taken from a study of graft-versus-host responses after intestinal transplantation (dated by TCRdb to the early 2020s). Study-level background: The transplants that recipients got were multivisceral, liver-intestinal, or isolated intestinal. Of the roughly 24 intestinal transplant recipients enrolled in the cohort, one of whom was a retransplant, a few patients without pretransplant specimens were excluded. Samples from a few later patients were sequenced in-house on an Illumina MiSeq with MiXCR processing rather than by the commercial service. Alloreactive clones were identified by sequencing pre-transplant mixed lymphocyte reaction products and comparing these products with unstimulated pre-transplant donor and recipient T cells. Bulk TCR-beta CDR3 sequencing was used to track graft-versus-host and host-versus-graft alloreactive T cell clones in the graft, circulation and bone marrow after intestinal transplantation. Every recipient was given anti-thymocyte globulin induction, then maintenance tacrolimus and steroids for approximately 3 years. Donor T cell macrochimerism was defined as a peak of at least 4% donor T cells among recipient peripheral blood mononuclear cells. Study-level results and caveats: Early after transplant, peak levels of circulating GvH clones were associated with declines in HvG clones. High GvH to HvG T cell clonal ratios were observed in the allografts of patients with donor T cell macrochimerism. GvH clones turned up in recipient bone marrow, with some appearing earlier in ileal mucosa or blood, a pattern consistent with an intestinal mucosal origin. Conclusions were limited by the relatively low number and heterogeneity of intestinal transplant patients.

Reading the label with the study, this specimen's time point is: cells obtained before transplantation from donor or recipient. CD3+CD4+ and CD3+CD8+ populations were FACS-sorted from unstimulated pre-transplant donor and recipient cells taken from spleen or lymph nodes. The sequence was obtained from a human donor who was the organ donor for an intestinal transplant. The chain employs TRBV9 and TRBJ2-2; matching of 7 bases hints at TRBD2 as the D gene. The sequenced sample was unstimulated CD4+ T cells sorted from spleen or lymph node cells, obtained before transplant. The CDR3 sequence is CASSRGGANTGELFF. The nucleotide sequence reads as follows: TGTGCCAGCAGCCGAGGGGGGGCGAACACCGGGGAGCTGTTTTTT.